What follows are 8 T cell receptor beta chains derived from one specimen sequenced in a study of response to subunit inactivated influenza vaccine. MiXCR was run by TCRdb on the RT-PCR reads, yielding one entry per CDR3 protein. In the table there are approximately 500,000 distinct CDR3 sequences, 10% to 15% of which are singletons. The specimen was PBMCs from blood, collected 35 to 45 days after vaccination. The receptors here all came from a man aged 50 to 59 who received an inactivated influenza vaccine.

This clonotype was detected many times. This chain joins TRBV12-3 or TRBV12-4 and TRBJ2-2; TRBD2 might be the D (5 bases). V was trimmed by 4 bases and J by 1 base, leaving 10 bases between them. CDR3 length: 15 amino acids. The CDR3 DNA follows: TGTGCCAGCAGTTGGAGGTTAGGGAACACCGGGGAGCTGTTTTTT. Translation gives CASSWRLGNTGELFF.

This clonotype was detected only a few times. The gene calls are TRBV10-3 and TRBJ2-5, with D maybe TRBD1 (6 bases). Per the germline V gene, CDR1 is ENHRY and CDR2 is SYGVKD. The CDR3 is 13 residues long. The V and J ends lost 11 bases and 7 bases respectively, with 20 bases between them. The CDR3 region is CAVGGRGAATQYF. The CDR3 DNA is TGTGCCGTTGGGGGCCGGGGCGCAGCGACCCAGTACTTC.

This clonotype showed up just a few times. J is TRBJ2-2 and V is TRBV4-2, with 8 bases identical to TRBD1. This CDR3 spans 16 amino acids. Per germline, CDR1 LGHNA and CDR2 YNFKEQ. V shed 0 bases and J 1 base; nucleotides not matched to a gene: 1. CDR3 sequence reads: CASSQDGQGNTGELFF. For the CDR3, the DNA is TGTGCCAGCAGCCAAGATGGACAGGGGAACACCGGGGAGCTGTTTTTT.

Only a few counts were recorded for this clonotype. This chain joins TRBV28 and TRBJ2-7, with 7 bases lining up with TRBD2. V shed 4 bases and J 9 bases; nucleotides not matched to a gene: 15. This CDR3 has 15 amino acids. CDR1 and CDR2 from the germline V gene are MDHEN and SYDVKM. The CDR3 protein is CASSSGGLDHSAQYF. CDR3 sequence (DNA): TGTGCCAGCAGTTCGGGGGGACTTGACCACTCAGCGCAGTACTTC.

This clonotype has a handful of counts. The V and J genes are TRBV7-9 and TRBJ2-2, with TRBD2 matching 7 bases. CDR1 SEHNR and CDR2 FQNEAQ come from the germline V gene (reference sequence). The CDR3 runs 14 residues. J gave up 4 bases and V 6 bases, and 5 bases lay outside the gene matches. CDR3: CASRGGRSTGELFF. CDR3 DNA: TGTGCCAGCAGGGGCGGGAGATCCACCGGGGAGCTGTTTTTT.

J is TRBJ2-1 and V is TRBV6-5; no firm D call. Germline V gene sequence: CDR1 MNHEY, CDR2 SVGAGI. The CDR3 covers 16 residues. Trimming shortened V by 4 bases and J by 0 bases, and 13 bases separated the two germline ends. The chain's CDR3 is CASSFGFTSSYNEQFF. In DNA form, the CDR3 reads TGTGCCAGCAGTTTTGGGTTCACGAGCTCCTACAATGAGCAGTTCTTC.

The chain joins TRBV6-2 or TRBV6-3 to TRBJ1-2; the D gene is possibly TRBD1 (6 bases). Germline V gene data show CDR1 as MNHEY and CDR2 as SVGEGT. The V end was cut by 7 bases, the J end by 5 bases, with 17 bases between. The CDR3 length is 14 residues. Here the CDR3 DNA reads TGTGCCAGCAAGAGAGGACAGCTTAGATATGGCTACACCTTC. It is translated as CASKRGQLRYGYTF.

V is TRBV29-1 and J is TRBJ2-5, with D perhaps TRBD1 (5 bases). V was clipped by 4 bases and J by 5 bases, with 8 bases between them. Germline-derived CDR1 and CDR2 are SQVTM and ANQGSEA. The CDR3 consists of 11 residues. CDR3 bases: TGCAGCGTTGCGCAGGGCGAGACCCAGTACTTC. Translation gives CSVAQGETQYF.